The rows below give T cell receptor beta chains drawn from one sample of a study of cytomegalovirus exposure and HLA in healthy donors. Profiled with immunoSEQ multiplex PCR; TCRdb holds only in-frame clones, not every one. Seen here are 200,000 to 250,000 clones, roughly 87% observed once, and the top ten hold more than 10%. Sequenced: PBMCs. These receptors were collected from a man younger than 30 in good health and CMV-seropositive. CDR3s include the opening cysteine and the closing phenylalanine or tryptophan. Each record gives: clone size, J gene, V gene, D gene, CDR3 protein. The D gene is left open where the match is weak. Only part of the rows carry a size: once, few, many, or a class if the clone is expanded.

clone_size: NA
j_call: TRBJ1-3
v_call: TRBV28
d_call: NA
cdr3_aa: CASSIGGRGNTIYF

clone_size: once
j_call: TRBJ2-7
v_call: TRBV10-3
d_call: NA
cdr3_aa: CAISGGSYEQYF

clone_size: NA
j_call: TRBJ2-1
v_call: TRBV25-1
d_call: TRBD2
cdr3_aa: CASRLADYNEQFF

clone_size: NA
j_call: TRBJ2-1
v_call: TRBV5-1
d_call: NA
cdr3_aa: CASRSSGRGMDEQFF

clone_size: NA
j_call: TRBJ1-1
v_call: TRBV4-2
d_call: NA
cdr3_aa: CASSQESARSPEAFF

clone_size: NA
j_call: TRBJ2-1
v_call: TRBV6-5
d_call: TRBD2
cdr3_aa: CASSWTSGSAGEQFF

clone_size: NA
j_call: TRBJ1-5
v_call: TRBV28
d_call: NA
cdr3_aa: CASSPRPRGNQPQHF

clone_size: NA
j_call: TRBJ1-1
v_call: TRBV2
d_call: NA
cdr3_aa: CASTALWNTEAFF

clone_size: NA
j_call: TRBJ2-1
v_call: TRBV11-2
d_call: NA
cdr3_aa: CASSSFRNEQFF

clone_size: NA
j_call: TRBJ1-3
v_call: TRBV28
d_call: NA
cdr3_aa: CASSLLGLSGNTIYF

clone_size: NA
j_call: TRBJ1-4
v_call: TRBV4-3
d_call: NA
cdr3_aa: CASSQVLGGQSNEKLFF

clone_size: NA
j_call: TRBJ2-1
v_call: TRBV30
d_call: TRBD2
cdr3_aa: CAWSKGLAGANEQFF

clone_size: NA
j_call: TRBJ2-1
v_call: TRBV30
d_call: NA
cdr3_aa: CAWSPRGGNEQFF

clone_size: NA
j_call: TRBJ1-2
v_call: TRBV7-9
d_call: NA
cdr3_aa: CASSLAMGGSYGYTF

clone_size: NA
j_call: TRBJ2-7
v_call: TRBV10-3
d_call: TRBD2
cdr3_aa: CAISERRGLAPALSYEQYF

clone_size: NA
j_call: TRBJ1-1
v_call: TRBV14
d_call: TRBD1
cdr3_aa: CASSQGSPGGKTEAFF

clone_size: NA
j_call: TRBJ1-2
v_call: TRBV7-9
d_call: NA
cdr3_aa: CASSLDSGPNYGYTF

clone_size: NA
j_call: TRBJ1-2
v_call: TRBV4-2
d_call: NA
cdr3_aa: CASSQDTLRGNGYTF

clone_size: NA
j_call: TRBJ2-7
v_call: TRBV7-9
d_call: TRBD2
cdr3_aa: CASSSGLAGGEQYF

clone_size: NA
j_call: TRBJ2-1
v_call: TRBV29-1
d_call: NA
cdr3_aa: CSVSGTALNEQFF

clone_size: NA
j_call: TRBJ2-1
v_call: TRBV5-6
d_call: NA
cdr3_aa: CASSLGPLGIYNEQFF

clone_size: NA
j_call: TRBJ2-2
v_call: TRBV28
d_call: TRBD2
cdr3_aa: CASSPSGRALTGELFF

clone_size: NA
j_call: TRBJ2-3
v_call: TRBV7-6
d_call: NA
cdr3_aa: CASSLGLGGTDTQYF

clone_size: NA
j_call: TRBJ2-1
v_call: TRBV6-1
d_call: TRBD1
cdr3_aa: CASSETGSSYNEQFF

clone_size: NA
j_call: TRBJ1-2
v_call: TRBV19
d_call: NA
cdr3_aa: CATLSHAGWEDGYTF

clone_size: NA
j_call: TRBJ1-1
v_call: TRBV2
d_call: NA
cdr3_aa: CASSGVGAGETEAFF

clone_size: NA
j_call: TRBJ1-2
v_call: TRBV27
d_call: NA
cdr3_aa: CASSLGNNYGYTF

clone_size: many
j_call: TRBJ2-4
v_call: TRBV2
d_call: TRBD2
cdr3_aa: CASSGGTIKNIQYF

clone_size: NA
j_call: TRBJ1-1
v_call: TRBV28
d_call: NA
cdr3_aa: CASSLPNKNTEAFF

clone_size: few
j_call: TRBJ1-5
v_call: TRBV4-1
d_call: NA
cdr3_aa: CASSQDRAQPQHF

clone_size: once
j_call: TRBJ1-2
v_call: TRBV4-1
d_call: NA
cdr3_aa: CASSQGTSYGYTF

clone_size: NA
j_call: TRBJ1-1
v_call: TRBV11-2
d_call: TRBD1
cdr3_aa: CASTAGQGAEAFF

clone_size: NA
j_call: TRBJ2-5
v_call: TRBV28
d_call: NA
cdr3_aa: CASSPTGQPRETQYF

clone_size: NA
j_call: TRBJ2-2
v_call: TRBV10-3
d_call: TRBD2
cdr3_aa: CAISGETLAGVTGELFF

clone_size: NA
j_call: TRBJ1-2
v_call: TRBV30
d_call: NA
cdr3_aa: CAWGGNHYGYTF

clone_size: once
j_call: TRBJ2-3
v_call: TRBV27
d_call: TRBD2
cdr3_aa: CASRGLAGPSTTDTQYF

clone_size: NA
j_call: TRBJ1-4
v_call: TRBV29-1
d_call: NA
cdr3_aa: CSVEEQEKLFF

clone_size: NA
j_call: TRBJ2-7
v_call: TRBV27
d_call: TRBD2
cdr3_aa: CASSFGAGTSYEQYF

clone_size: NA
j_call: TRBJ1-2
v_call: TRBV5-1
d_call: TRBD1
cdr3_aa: CASSGWDSYGYTF

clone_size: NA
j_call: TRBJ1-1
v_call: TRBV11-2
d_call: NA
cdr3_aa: CASSLDLAGRDTEAFF